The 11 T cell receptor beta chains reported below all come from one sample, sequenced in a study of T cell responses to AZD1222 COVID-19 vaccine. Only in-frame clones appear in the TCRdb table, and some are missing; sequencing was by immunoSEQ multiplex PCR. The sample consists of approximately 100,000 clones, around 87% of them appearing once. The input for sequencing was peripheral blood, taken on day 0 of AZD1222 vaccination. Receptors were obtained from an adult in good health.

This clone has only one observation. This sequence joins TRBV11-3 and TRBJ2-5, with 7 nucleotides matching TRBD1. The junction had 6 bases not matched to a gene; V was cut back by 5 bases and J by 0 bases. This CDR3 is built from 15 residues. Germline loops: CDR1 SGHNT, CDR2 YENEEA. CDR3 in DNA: TGTGCCAGCAGCACCCAAGGGACAGACCAAGAGACCCAGTACTTC. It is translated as CASSTQGTDQETQYF.

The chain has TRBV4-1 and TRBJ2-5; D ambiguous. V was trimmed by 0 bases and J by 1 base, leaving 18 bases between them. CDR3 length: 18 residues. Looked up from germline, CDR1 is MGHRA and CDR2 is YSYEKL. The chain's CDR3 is CASSQDLGIEVGQETQYF. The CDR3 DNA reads TGCGCCAGCAGCCAAGATTTAGGGATAGAAGTAGGCCAAGAGACCCAGTACTTC.

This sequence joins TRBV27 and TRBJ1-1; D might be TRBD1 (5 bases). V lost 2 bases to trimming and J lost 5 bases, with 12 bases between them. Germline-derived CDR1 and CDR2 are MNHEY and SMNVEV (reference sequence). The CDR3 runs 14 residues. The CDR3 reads CASSLRRGGTEAFF. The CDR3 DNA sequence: TGTGCCAGCAGTTTAAGAAGGGGCGGGACTGAAGCTTTCTTT.

For the CDR3, the DNA is TGTGCCTGGAGTCGCTTAACGAGCGGAGGGGACTACAATGAGCAGTTCTTC. Protein sequence: CAWSRLTSGGDYNEQFF. V and J are TRBV30 and TRBJ2-1, with D perhaps matching TRBD2 (6 bases). Per germline, CDR1 GTSNPN and CDR2 SVGIG (reference sequence). This CDR3 region has 17 residues. Trimming took 2 bases from V and 3 from J, leaving 20 bases between them.

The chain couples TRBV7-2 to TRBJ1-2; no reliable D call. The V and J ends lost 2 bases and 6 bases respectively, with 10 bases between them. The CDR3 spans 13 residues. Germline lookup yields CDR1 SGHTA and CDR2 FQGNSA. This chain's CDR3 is CASSLQPRNGYTF. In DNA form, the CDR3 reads TGTGCCAGCAGCTTACAGCCTAGAAATGGCTACACCTTC.

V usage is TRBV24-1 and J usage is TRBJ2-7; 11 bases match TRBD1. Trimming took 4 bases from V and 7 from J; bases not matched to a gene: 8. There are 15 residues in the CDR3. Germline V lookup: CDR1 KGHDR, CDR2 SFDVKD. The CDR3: CATSDTGQGAREQYF. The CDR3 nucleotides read TGTGCCACCAGTGACACAGGACAGGGGGCGCGGGAGCAGTACTTC.

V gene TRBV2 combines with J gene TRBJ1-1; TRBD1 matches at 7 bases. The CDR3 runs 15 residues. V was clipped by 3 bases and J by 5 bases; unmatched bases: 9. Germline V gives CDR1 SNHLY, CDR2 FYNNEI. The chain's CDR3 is CASSDDRGRRTEAFF. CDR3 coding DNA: TGTGCCAGCAGTGATGATAGGGGGCGAAGGACTGAAGCTTTCTTT.

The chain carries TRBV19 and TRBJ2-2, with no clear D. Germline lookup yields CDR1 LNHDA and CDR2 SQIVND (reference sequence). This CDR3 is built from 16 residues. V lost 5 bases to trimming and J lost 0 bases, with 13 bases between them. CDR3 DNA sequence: TGTGCCAGTAGTTCCTACTTGGTTGCGAACACCGGGGAGCTGTTTTTT. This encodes CASSSYLVANTGELFF.

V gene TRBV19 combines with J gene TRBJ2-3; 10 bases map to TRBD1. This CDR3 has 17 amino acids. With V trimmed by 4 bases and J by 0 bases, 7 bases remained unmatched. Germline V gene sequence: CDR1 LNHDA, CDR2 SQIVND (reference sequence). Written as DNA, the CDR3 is TGTGCCAGTAGTAGGGGACAGGGGCCTAGAAGCACAGATACGCAGTATTTT. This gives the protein CASSRGQGPRSTDTQYF.

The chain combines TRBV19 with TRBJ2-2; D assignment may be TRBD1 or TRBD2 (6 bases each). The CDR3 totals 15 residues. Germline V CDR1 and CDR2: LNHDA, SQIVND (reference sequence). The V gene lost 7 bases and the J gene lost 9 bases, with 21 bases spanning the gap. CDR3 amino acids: CASKGGIGYLRELFF. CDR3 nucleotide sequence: TGTGCCAGTAAGGGGGGTATAGGGTATCTAAGGGAGCTGTTTTTT.

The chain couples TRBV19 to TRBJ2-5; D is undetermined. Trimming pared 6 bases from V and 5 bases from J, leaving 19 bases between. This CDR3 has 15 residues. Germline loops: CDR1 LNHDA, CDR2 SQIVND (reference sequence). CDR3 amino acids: CASSHNYGRSETQYF. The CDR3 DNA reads TGTGCCAGTAGCCATAACTACGGCCGCTCGGAGACCCAGTACTTC.